The clone carrying this T cell receptor (beta chain) was counted only a few times. Its antigen is as yet unknown. This sample is part of a study of shared clonotypes between healthy human individuals. The donors, healthy adults who were HIV-negative, had experienced no recent acute infections or vaccinations. Broader study findings: Despite large depth, rarefaction showed incomplete sorted-subset sequencing.

Clones were read by immunoSEQ multiplex PCR, and TCRdb kept only the in-frame ones, dropping some. The sample includes 950,000 to 1,300,000 clones, around 76% of them seen just once. The sample taken for sequencing was memory CD4+ T cells sorted from blood. Subset specified: CD45RA-negative fraction. The TCR originated in a man aged 18 to 29 in good health.

This CDR3 reads CASSLSVNEQFF. The CDR3 DNA is TGTGCCAGCAGCTTGTCAGTCAATGAGCAGTTCTTC. The chain employs TRBV5-6 and TRBJ2-1; D not certain. CDR1 is SGHDT, CDR2 YYEEEE, per germline. The CDR3 runs to 12 residues. With 1 base removed from V and 6 bases from J, the gap between germline ends came to 5 bases.